This T cell receptor beta chain was sequenced during a study of blood T cells in healthy people across ages. Alongside a J-beta primer mix, a sample-barcoded 5' primer served in a second PCR lasting about 7 to 11 cycles. TCRdb analysed the 5' RACE reads with MiXCR anew, one entry per CDR3 protein. The table shows about 670,000 distinct CDR3 sequences, with over 40% occurring only once. The CDR3 spans 13 residues. The V gene's germline CDR1 is ENHRY and CDR2 SYGVKD. Trimming removed 2 bases from V and 4 bases from J, with 9 bases in between. The sequenced sample was blood. The source is a woman older than 75 in good health. The rearrangement links TRBV10-3 to TRBJ2-7, with unresolved D. For the CDR3, the DNA is TGTGCCATCAGTGAGGGGCAGAAATACGAGCAGTACTTC. Residues: CAISEGQKYEQYF.